This TCR beta chain derives from a study of cytomegalovirus exposure and HLA in healthy donors. General observations from the study: The likely explanation for a cluster of highly shared sequence variants was sequencing artifact.

Donors had nominal health at sampling but likely had unrecorded immune exposures. Between the trimmed V and J ends, which lost 3 bases and 4 bases, there was a span of 15 bases. The CDR3 is made up of 15 amino acids. CDR1 and CDR2 (germline): LNHNV, YYDKDF (reference sequence). In the case of this clone: Its matching antigen is unknown.

PCR employed 60 Vbeta and 13 Jbeta primers. Using immunoSEQ multiplex PCR, the repertoire was profiled, and TCRdb retains in-frame clones only, with some absent. This sample yields 180,000 or so clones, of which about three quarters are seen a single time; about 1.5% belongs to the top ten. The TCR originated in a man between 18 and 35 years old in good health and CMV-seronegative. Sample: PBMCs. V usage is TRBV15 and J usage is TRBJ2-5; D is perhaps TRBD1 (6 bases). CDR3 nucleotides: TGTGCCACCAGCAGTCCCCCCGCAGGGGTAGAGACCCAGTACTTC. Amino acid sequence: CATSSPPAGVETQYF.